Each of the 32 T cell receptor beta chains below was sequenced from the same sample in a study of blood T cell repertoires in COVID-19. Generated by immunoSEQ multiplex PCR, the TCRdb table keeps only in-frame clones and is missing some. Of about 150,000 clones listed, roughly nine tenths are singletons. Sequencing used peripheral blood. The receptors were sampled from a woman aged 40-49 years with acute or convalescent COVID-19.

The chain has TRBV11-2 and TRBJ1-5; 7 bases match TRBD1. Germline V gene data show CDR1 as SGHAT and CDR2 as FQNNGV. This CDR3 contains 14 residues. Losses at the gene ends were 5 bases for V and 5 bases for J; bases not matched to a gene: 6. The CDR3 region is CASSPDRAHQPQHF. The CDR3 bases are TGTGCCAGCAGCCCAGACAGGGCCCATCAGCCCCAGCATTTT.

CDR3 amino acids: CASSLRWTGLSYEQYF. The DNA for the CDR3 is TGTGCCAGCAGCCTACGCTGGACAGGTTTGTCCTACGAGCAGTACTTC. The chain uses TRBV7-3 and TRBJ2-7; 7 bases agree with TRBD1. The length of the CDR3 is 16 residues. CDR1 SGHTA and CDR2 FQGTGA come from the germline V gene. The V segment lost 5 bases and the J segment 1 base; nucleotides outside the gene matches: 11.

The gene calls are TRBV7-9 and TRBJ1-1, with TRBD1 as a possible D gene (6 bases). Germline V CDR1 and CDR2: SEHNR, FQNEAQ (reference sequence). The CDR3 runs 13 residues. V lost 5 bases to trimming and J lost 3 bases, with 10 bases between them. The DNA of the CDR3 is TGTGCCAGCAGCCACCAGGGGCACACTGAAGCTTTCTTT. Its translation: CASSHQGHTEAFF.

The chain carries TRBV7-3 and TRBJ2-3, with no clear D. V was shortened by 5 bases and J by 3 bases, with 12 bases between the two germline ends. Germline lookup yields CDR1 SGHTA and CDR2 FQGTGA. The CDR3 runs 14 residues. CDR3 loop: CASSRNSWTDTQYF. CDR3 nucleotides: TGTGCCAGCAGCCGTAACTCTTGGACAGATACGCAGTATTTT.

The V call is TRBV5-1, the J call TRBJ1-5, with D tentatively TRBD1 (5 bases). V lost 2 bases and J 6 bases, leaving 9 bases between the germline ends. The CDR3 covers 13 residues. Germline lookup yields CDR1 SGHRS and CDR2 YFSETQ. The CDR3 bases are TGCGCCAGCAGCTTTGGGGGAGGTCAGCCCCAGCATTTT. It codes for CASSFGGGQPQHF.

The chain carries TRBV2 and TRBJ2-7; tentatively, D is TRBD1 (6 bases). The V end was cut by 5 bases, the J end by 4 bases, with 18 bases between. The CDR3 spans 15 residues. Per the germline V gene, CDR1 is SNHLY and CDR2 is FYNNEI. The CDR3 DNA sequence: TGTGCCAGCAGTACGGAAGGGGGTCGTGGGTACGAGCAGTACTTC. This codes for CASSTEGGRGYEQYF.

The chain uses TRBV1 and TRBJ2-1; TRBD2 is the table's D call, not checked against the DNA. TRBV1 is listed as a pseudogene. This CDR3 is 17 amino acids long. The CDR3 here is CTSSQGALPGSYNEQFF. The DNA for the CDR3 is TGCACCAGCAGCCAAGGTGCCCTCCCGGGGTCCTACAATGAGCAGTTCTTC.

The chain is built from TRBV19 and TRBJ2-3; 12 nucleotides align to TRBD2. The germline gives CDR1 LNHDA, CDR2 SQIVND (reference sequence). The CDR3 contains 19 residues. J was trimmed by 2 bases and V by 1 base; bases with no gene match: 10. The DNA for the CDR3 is TGTGCCAGTAGTATAGGTCTAGCGGGGGGGCAAACCGTCACAGATACGCAGTATTTT. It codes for CASSIGLAGGQTVTDTQYF.

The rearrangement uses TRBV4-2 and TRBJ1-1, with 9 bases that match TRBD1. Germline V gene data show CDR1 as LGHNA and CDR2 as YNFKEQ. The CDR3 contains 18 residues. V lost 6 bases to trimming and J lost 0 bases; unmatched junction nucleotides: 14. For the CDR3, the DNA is TGTGCCAGCAGTCAAAACAAAGGGACAGGGTATCTGAACACTGAAGCTTTCTTT. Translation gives CASSQNKGTGYLNTEAFF.

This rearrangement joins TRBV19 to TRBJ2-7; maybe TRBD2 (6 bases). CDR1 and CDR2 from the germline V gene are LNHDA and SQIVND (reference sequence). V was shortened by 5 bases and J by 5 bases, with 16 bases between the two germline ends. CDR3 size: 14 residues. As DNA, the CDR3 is TGTGCCAGTAGTCTGACCTTCGGAGGGAACGAGCAGTACTTC. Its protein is CASSLTFGGNEQYF.

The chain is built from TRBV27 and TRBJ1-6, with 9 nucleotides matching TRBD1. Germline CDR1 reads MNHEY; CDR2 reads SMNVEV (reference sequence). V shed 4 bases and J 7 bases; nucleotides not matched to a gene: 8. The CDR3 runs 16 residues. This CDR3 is CASSSTPGQGNSPLHF. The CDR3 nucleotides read TGTGCCAGCAGTTCAACCCCGGGACAGGGAAATTCACCCCTCCACTTT.

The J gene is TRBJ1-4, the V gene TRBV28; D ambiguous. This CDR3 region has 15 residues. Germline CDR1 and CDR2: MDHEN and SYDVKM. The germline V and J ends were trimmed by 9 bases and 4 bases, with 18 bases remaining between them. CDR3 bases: TGTGCCAGACGGCAGGCATGCTATGATAATGAAAAACTGTTTTTT. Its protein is CARRQACYDNEKLFF.

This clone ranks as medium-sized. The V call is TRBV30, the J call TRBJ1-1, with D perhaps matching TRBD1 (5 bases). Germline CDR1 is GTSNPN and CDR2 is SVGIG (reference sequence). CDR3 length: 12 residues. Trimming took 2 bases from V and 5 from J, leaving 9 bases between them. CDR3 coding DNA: TGTGCCTGGAGTCCGGGGGGGACTGAAGCTTTCTTT. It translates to CAWSPGGTEAFF.

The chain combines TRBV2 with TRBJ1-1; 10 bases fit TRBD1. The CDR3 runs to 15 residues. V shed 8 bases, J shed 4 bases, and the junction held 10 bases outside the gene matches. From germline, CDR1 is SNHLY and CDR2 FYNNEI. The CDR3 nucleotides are TGTGCCAGCGGCACCCAGGGACAGGGGTCCACTGAAGCTTTCTTT. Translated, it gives CASGTQGQGSTEAFF.

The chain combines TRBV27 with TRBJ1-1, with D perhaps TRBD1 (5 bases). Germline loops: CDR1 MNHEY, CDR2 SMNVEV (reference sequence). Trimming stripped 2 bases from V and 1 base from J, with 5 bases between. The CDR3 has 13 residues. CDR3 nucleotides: TGTGCCAGCAGTTTAAGGGGGAACACTGAAGCTTTCTTT. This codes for CASSLRGNTEAFF.

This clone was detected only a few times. CDR3 in DNA: TGTGCCTGGGTGGGACAGCCCCTGTCGGAAGCTTTCTTT. Residues: CAWVGQPLSEAFF. This chain links TRBV30 with TRBJ1-1; 7 positions agree with TRBD1. Germline V lookup: CDR1 GTSNPN, CDR2 SVGIG (reference sequence). The CDR3 has 13 amino acids. The junction had 11 bases not matched to a gene; V was cut back by 5 bases and J by 8 bases.

The CDR3 coding sequence is TGTGCCAGCAGCGCCCATAGCGAGAGCGGGAGGATTAGCGAGCAGTACTTC. Encoded protein: CASSAHSESGRISEQYF. The rearrangement uses TRBV4-2 and TRBJ2-7; 9 bases align to TRBD2. Germline V gives CDR1 LGHNA, CDR2 YNFKEQ. This CDR3 has 17 residues. J was trimmed by 6 bases and V by 5 bases; bases with no gene match: 17.

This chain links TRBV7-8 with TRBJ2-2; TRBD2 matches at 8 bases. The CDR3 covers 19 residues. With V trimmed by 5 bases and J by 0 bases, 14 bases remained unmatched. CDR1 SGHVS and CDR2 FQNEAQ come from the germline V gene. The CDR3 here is CASSPAGSGDLSNTGELFF. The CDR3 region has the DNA TGTGCCAGCAGCCCGGCGGGTAGCGGGGATTTATCGAACACCGGGGAGCTGTTTTTT. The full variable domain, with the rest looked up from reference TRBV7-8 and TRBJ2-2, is GAGVSQSPRYKVAKRGQDVALRCDPISGHVSLFWYQQALGQGPEFLTYFQNEAQLDKSGLPSDRFFAERPEGSVSTLKIQRTQQEDSAVYLCASSPAGSGDLSNTGELFFGEGSRLTVL.

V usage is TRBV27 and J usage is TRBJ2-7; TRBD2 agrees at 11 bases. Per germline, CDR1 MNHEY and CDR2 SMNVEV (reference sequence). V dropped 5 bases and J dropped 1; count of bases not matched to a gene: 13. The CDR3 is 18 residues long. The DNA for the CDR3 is TGTGCCAGCAGTAGTTTAGCGGGGGGGCTCCACACGTCCTACGAGCAGTACTTC. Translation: CASSSLAGGLHTSYEQYF.

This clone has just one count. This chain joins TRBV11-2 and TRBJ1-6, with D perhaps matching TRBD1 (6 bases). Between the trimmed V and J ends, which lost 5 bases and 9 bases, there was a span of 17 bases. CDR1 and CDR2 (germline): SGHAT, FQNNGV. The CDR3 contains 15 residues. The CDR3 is CASSPSRGAGSPLHF. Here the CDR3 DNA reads TGTGCCAGCAGCCCGTCCCGGGGGGCCGGTTCACCCCTCCACTTT.

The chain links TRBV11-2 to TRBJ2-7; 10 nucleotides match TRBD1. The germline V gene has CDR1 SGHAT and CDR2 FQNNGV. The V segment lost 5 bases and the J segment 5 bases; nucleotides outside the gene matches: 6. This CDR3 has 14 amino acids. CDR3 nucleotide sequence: TGTGCCAGCAGCCCCGGGGACAGGGGCCACGAGCAGTACTTC. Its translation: CASSPGDRGHEQYF.

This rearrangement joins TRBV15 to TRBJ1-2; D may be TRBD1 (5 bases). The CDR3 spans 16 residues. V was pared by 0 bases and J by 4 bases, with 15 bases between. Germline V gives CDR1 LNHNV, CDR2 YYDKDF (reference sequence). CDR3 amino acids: CATSRDGGGDSYGYTF. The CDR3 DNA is TGTGCCACCAGCAGAGATGGGGGAGGGGATAGCTATGGCTACACCTTC.

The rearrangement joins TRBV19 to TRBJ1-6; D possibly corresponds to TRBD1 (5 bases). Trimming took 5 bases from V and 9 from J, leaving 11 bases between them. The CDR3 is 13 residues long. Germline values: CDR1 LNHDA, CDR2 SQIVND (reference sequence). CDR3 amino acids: CASSGQGLSPLHF. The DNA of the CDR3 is TGTGCCAGTAGTGGCCAGGGACTTTCACCCCTCCACTTT.

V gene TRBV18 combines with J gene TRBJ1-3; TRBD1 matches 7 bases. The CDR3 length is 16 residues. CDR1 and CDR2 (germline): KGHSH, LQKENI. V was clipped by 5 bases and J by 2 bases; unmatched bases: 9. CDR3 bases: TGTGCCAGCTCAACTTGGACAGGTACTGCTGGAAACACCATATATTTT. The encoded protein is CASSTWTGTAGNTIYF.

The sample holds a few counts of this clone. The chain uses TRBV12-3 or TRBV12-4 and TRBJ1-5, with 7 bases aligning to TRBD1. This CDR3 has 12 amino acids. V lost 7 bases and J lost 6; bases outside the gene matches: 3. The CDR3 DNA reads TGTGCCAGCAAAGGGGGCATTCAGCCCCAGCATTTT. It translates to CASKGGIQPQHF.

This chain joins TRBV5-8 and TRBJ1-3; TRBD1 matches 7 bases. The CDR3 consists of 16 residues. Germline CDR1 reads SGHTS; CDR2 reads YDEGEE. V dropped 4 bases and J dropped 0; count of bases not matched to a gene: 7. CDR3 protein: CASSGGQAYSGNTIYF. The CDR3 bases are TGTGCCAGCAGCGGCGGACAGGCTTACTCTGGAAACACCATATATTTT. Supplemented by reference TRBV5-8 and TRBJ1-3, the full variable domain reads EAGVTQSPTHLIKTRGQQATLRCSPISGHTSVYWYQQALGLGLQFLLWYDEGEERNRGNFPPRFSGRQFPNYSSELNVNALELEDSALYLCASSGGQAYSGNTIYFGEGSWLTVV.

CDR3 sequence: CASSELVIEKLFF. Written as DNA, the CDR3 is TGTGCCAGCAGTGAATTAGTGATTGAAAAACTGTTTTTT. The rearrangement joins TRBV6-1 to TRBJ1-4; D remains unclear. Per germline, CDR1 MNHNS and CDR2 SASEGT. Trimming removed 2 bases at V and 7 bases at J, with 8 bases between. This CDR3 region has 13 residues.

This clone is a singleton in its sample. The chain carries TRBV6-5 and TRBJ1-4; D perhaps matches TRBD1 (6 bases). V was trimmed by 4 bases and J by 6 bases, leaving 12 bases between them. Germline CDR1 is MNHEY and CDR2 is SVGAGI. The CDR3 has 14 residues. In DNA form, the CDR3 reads TGTGCCAGCAGTTTTGACAGGTCCTATGAAAAACTGTTTTTT. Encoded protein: CASSFDRSYEKLFF.

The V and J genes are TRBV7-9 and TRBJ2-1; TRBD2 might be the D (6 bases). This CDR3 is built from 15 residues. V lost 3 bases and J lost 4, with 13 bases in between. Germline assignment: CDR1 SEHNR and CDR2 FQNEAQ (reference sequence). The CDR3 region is CASSLVSGNYNEQFF. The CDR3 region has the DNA TGTGCCAGCAGCTTGGTTAGCGGTAATTACAATGAGCAGTTCTTC.

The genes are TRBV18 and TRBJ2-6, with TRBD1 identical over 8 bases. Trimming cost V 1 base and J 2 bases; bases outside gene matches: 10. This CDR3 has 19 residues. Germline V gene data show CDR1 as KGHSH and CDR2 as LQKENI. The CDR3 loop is CASSPQTTGVSAGANVLTF. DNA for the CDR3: TGTGCCAGCTCACCACAAACGACAGGGGTTTCGGCTGGGGCCAACGTCCTGACTTTC.

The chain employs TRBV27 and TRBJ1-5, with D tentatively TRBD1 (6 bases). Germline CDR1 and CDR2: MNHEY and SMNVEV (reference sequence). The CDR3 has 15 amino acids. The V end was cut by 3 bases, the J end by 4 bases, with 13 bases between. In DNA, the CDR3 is TGTGCCAGCAGTTTCTCAGGGGAAGTAAATCAGCCCCAGCATTTT. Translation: CASSFSGEVNQPQHF.

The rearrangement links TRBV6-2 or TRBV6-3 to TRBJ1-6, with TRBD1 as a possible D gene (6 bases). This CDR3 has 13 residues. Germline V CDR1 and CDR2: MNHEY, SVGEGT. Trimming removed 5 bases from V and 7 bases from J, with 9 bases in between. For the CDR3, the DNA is TGTGCCAGCAGTACGGACAGCAATTCACCCCTCCACTTT. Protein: CASSTDSNSPLHF.